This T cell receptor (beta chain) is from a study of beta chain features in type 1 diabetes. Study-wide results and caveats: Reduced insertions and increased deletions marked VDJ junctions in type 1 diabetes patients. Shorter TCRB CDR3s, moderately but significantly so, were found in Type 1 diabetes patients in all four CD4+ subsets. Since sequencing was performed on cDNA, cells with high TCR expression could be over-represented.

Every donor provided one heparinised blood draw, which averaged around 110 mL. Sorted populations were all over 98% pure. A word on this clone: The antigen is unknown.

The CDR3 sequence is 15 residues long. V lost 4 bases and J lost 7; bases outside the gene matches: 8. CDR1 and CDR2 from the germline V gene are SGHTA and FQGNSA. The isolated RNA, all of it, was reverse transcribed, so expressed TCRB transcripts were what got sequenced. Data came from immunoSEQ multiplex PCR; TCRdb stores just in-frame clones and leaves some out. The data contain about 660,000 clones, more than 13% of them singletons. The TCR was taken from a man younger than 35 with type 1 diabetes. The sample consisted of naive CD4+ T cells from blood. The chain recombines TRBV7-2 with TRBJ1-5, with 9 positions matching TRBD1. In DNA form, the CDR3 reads TGTGCCAGCAGCTCCGGACAGGGGCGGAAACAGCCCCAGCATTTT. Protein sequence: CASSSGQGRKQPQHF.